The 6 T cell receptor beta chains given below trace back to one sample, sequenced in a study of vaccination effects on CD4 cells after COVID-19. The table came from immunoSEQ multiplex PCR; TCRdb's copy has only in-frame clones and leaves some out. The table lists approximately 26,000 clones, roughly 72% of them singletons. These receptors have no identified antigens. Before sequencing, viral peptide pools were used by the ViraFEST assay to expand antigen-specific CD4+ T cells. After around ten days in culture, the CD4+ T cells were isolated. PCR confirmed that the person was infected with SARS-CoV-2 between March and December 2020. The sample consisted of CD4+ T cells from PBMCs cultured with SARS-CoV-2 spike peptides, taken before COVID-19 vaccination. The receptors here all came from a human donor who had a prior SARS-CoV-2 infection.

The chain is built from TRBV5-1 and TRBJ2-3; 7 nucleotides line up with TRBD2. This CDR3 has 16 residues. Trimming removed 0 bases from V and 8 bases from J; junction bases left unmatched: 12. The germline gives CDR1 SGHRS, CDR2 YFSETQ. The CDR3, as DNA: TGCGCCAGCAGCTTGGGGGCTTCCGGGACTATGGGTACGCAGTATTTT. Translating it yields CASSLGASGTMGTQYF.

The chain is built from TRBV19 and TRBJ2-1; 8 positions agree with TRBD2. Per the germline V gene, CDR1 is LNHDA and CDR2 is SQIVND (reference sequence). This CDR3 comprises 13 residues. V lost 8 bases and J lost 4; bases outside the gene matches: 4. CDR3 region: CASWSGSYNEQFF. CDR3 bases: TGTGCCAGTTGGAGCGGGAGTTACAATGAGCAGTTCTTC.

Only one count was recorded for this clone. The rearrangement uses TRBV14 and TRBJ2-7; TRBD1 matches at 12 bases. The CDR3 is 20 residues long. CDR1 and CDR2 from the germline V gene are SGHDN and FVKESK. V lost 1 base and J lost 0; bases outside the gene matches: 13. Here the CDR3 reads CASSQGLWDRGRILSYEQYF. CDR3 nucleotide sequence: TGTGCCAGCAGCCAAGGGCTCTGGGACAGGGGGCGCATCCTCTCCTACGAGCAGTACTTC.

The chain uses TRBV7-3 and TRBJ2-1; maybe TRBD2 (6 bases). V was cut by 6 bases and J by 7 bases, with 13 bases left in between. CDR3 size: 13 residues. Germline V gene lookup returns CDR1 SGHTA and CDR2 FQGTGA. This CDR3 reads CASRYPGVNEQFF. The CDR3 nucleotides are TGTGCCAGCAGGTATCCGGGGGTAAATGAGCAGTTCTTC.

The chain couples TRBV10-1 to TRBJ1-2; D unresolved. V shed 3 bases and J shed 2 bases, with 13 bases lying between them. Germline V gene data show CDR1 as WNHNN and CDR2 as SYGVQD (reference sequence). The length of the CDR3 is 15 residues. The CDR3 DNA reads TGCGCCAGCAGTGAAAAACTCACGAGGAACTATGGCTACACCTTC. Translating gives CASSEKLTRNYGYTF.

J is TRBJ1-1 and V is TRBV3-1 (or the pseudogene TRBV3-2); D possibly corresponds to TRBD1 (5 bases). Trimming left V 4 bases short and J 5 bases short, with 14 bases between. CDR1 is LGHDT, CDR2 YNNKEL, per germline (reference sequence). The CDR3 spans 14 residues. CDR3 nucleotides: TGTGCCAGCAGCCTTGGGACCGAGGGGACTGAAGCTTTCTTT. Translated, it gives CASSLGTEGTEAFF.